A selection of T cell receptor beta chains follows, all from one sample in a study of T-cell reconstitution after alpha-beta-depleted transplantation in children. TCRdb independently ran MiXCR on the PCR reads; one entry per CDR3 protein. The sample has 200,000 to 250,000 distinct CDR3 sequences, approximately 9.7% seen once. The specimen comprised PBMCs from the stem cell graft donor, sampled from the stem cell graft. The source of these receptors is a human donor who donated a stem cell graft to a child with SCID. CDR3s include the opening cysteine and the closing phenylalanine or tryptophan. Clone size is stated in some rows and not others, as once, few, many or a class when expanded.

abundance: many; j_gene: TRBJ1-5; v_gene: TRBV7-8; CDR3aa: CASSSDRTANQPQHF
abundance: -; j_gene: TRBJ2-2; v_gene: TRBV6-5; CDR3aa: CASSYPKGATGELFF
abundance: many; j_gene: TRBJ2-1; v_gene: TRBV4-2; CDR3aa: CASTWHQEPYNEQFF
abundance: many; j_gene: TRBJ2-3; v_gene: TRBV5-1; CDR3aa: CASSRRGSGTDTQYF
abundance: many; j_gene: TRBJ2-1; v_gene: TRBV12-3/TRBV12-4; CDR3aa: CASSFSRGRGLAGYNEQFF
abundance: -; j_gene: TRBJ2-7; v_gene: TRBV15; CDR3aa: CATSYSTGYEQYF
abundance: many; j_gene: TRBJ1-4; v_gene: TRBV20-1; CDR3aa: CSARAPGQGASNEKLFF
abundance: many; j_gene: TRBJ2-7; v_gene: TRBV5-1; CDR3aa: CASSFGTRNYEQYF
abundance: many; j_gene: TRBJ2-3; v_gene: TRBV12-3/TRBV12-4; CDR3aa: CASSLGVAEYTDTQYF
abundance: many; j_gene: TRBJ2-7; v_gene: TRBV29-1; CDR3aa: CSVGGAVFYEQYF
abundance: many; j_gene: TRBJ2-6; v_gene: TRBV7-8; CDR3aa: CASSLASGANVLTF
abundance: many; j_gene: TRBJ2-3; v_gene: TRBV7-3; CDR3aa: CASSLRGGELAHTQYF
abundance: many; j_gene: TRBJ2-2; v_gene: TRBV6-2/TRBV6-3; CDR3aa: CASRPTGGNGELFF
abundance: many; j_gene: TRBJ1-4; v_gene: TRBV5-6; CDR3aa: CASVKGAANEKLFF
abundance: many; j_gene: TRBJ1-5; v_gene: TRBV20-1; CDR3aa: CSARDRSVDNQPQHF
abundance: once; j_gene: TRBJ1-6; v_gene: TRBV12-3/TRBV12-4; CDR3aa: CACSLGGNGNSPLHF
abundance: few; j_gene: TRBJ1-1; v_gene: TRBV5-1; CDR3aa: CASSLVAGPWTEAFF
abundance: many; j_gene: TRBJ2-3; v_gene: TRBV12-3/TRBV12-4; CDR3aa: CATLVGADTQYF
abundance: many; j_gene: TRBJ2-7; v_gene: TRBV11-1; CDR3aa: CASSYGRGLLYEQYF
abundance: -; j_gene: TRBJ1-3; v_gene: TRBV7-6; CDR3aa: CASSLAPRESPGNTIYF
abundance: many; j_gene: TRBJ1-3; v_gene: TRBV29-1; CDR3aa: CSGVTGAPGNTIYF
abundance: many; j_gene: TRBJ2-3; v_gene: TRBV5-6; CDR3aa: CASSLYRSGNTQYF
abundance: many; j_gene: TRBJ1-2; v_gene: TRBV18; CDR3aa: CASSPMNMGHGYTF
abundance: many; j_gene: TRBJ2-2; v_gene: TRBV9; CDR3aa: CASSVGFRVNTGELFF